The 3 T cell receptor beta chains listed next were all sequenced from one sample in a study of tumor-infiltrating lymphocytes in primary liver carcinoma. Starting material of about 0.45 ug total RNA yielded TCR beta cDNA via a constant-region primer. It was through three nested multiplex PCR rounds of slightly modified ARM-PCR that TCR beta libraries arose. TRBV1-TRBV30 forward and Cbeta reverse primers drove the first two approximately 10-cycle rounds. TCRdb re-called the multiplex PCR reads with MiXCR, one entry per CDR3 protein. The sample yields about 330,000 distinct CDR3 sequences, less than 65% seen once. Germline DNA was extracted alongside blood RNA, which was obtained from unsorted whole blood. Specimen: peripheral blood. Source of these receptors: a man aged 40-55 years with primary liver carcinoma and hepatitis B virus infection.

On this clonotype itself: A much larger clone is a single base away; this may be a read error. The gene calls are TRBV6-5 and TRBJ2-1; 14 nucleotides align to TRBD2. CDR1 and CDR2 from the germline V gene are MNHEY and SVGAGI. This CDR3 spans 15 amino acids. V lost 6 bases to trimming and J lost 15 bases; unmatched junction nucleotides: 13. CDR3 sequence (DNA): TGTGCCAGCAGCCACATGACTAGCGGGAGGGCCCCTTGGTTCTTC. Its protein is CASSHMTSGRAPWFF.

This clonotype was observed many times. V gene TRBV6-2 or TRBV6-3 combines with J gene TRBJ2-5; D is uncertain. The CDR3 has 15 amino acids. The V and J ends lost 2 bases and 2 bases respectively, with 12 bases between them. Per the germline V gene, CDR1 is MNHEY and CDR2 is SVGEGT. The CDR3 reads CASSYEVSLQETQYF. The CDR3 bases are TGTGCCAGCAGTTACGAAGTTAGCTTACAAGAGACCCAGTACTTC.

There are many counts of this clonotype. This rearrangement joins TRBV6-5 to TRBJ2-7, with TRBD1 matching 7 bases. V dropped 2 bases and J dropped 5; count of bases not matched to a gene: 6. There are 14 residues in the CDR3. Germline V gene data show CDR1 as MNHEY and CDR2 as SVGAGI. The CDR3 coding sequence is TGTGCCAGCAGTTACCGCAACAGGGGCCACGAGCAGTACTTC. It translates to CASSYRNRGHEQYF.